Shown below are 16 T cell receptor beta chains from a single sample sequenced in a study of shared clonotypes between healthy human individuals. Assay: immunoSEQ multiplex PCR; the TCRdb copy retains only in-frame clones and omits some. The sample lists some 1,400,000 clones; roughly 96% were seen once. Sequencing input: naive CD4+ T cells sorted from blood. The sample's subset: CD45RA+ positively selected. All receptors come from a young man in good health.

This clone was observed once. This chain links TRBV28 with TRBJ2-5, with TRBD1 matching 7 bases. Per germline, CDR1 MDHEN and CDR2 SYDVKM. The V gene end was trimmed by 6 bases and the J gene end by 5 bases; junction bases not matched to a gene: 12. This CDR3 is built from 15 residues. DNA of the CDR3: TGTGCCAGCAGCTCTACAGGGGCATTCACGGAGACCCAGTACTTC. As protein: CASSSTGAFTETQYF. Based on the CDR3 plus reference TRBV28 and TRBJ2-5, the full variable domain is DVKVTQSSRYLVKRTGEKVFLECVQDMDHENMFWYRQDPGLGLRLIYFSYDVKMKEKGDIPEGYSVSREKKERFSLILESASTNQTSMYLCASSSTGAFTETQYFGPGTRLLVL.

The DNA for the CDR3 is TGTGCCAGCAGTTATTTAGCGGGAGCGGACGAGCAGTACTTC. Translating gives CASSYLAGADEQYF. The chain uses TRBV6-5 and TRBJ2-7; 9 bases agree with TRBD2. V trimming: 3 bases; J trimming: 5 bases; junction bases outside the gene matches: 5. Germline V CDR1 and CDR2: MNHEY, SVGAGI. This CDR3 contains 14 residues.

This clone was detected only once. Germline and junction disagree at one end, which may indicate a read error. The chain links TRBV7-7 to TRBJ2-7; D perhaps matches TRBD2 (6 bases). This CDR3 spans 14 amino acids. CDR1 and CDR2 from the germline V gene are SSHAT and FNYEAQ (reference sequence). CDR3 sequence (DNA): TGTGCTAGCAGCCTTAACGCGGGGCCATACGAGCAGTACTTC. Protein sequence: CASSLNAGPYEQYF.

This chain joins TRBV18 and TRBJ2-1; D gene unclear. V was trimmed by 2 bases and J by 9 bases, leaving 8 bases between them. The CDR3 contains 12 residues. Germline assignment: CDR1 KGHSH and CDR2 LQKENI. CDR3 loop: CASSPAGGEQFF. The CDR3 coding sequence is TGTGCCAGCTCACCAGCAGGTGGTGAGCAGTTCTTC.

This chain links TRBV9 with TRBJ2-2; D is possibly TRBD1 or TRBD2 (5 bases each). There are 16 residues in the CDR3. Germline CDR1 reads SGDLS; CDR2 reads YYNGEE. The V end lost 0 bases, the J end lost 4 bases, and 13 bases lay between the germline ends. Here the CDR3 reads CASSVDGTPLTGELFF. The CDR3 DNA reads as TGTGCCAGCAGCGTAGACGGGACGCCACTCACCGGGGAGCTGTTTTTT. Complete variable domain (other parts from reference TRBV9 and TRBJ2-2): DSGVTQTPKHLITATGQRVTLRCSPRSGDLSVYWYQQSLDQGLQFLIQYYNGEERAKGNILERFSAQQFPDLHSELNLSSLELGDSALYFCASSVDGTPLTGELFFGEGSRLTVL.

The rearrangement joins TRBV9 to TRBJ2-1; D remains unclear. CDR3 size: 14 residues. V was clipped by 0 bases and J by 0 bases, with 4 bases between them. Per germline, CDR1 SGDLS and CDR2 YYNGEE. CDR3 sequence reads: CASSVVNSYNEQFF. The CDR3 nucleotides are TGTGCCAGCAGCGTAGTCAACTCCTACAATGAGCAGTTCTTC.

This sequence joins TRBV30 and TRBJ2-7; possibly TRBD2 for D (5 bases). The V gene lost 1 base and the J gene lost 0 bases, with 22 bases spanning the gap. From germline, CDR1 is GTSNPN and CDR2 SVGIG (reference sequence). This CDR3 region has 18 residues. This CDR3 reads CAWSDGHLGSPSSYEQYF. The CDR3, as DNA: TGTGCCTGGAGTGATGGTCATTTAGGGAGCCCTTCCTCCTACGAGCAGTACTTC.

This clone occurred a few times. The chain carries TRBV9 and TRBJ2-1; D is ambiguous. Trimming removed 0 bases from V and 10 bases from J, with 17 bases in between. The CDR3 contains 15 residues. Per germline, CDR1 SGDLS and CDR2 YYNGEE. The CDR3 sequence: CASSVGSWAVGEQFF. The CDR3 DNA is TGTGCCAGCAGCGTAGGCAGCTGGGCGGTGGGAGAGCAGTTCTTC.

The gene calls are TRBV6-1 and TRBJ1-1, with TRBD1 as a possible D gene (6 bases). V lost 5 bases and J lost 0, with 13 bases in between. CDR3 length equals 15 residues. Germline assignment: CDR1 MNHNS and CDR2 SASEGT. The CDR3: CASSTSGALNTEAFF. Here the CDR3 DNA reads TGTGCCAGCAGTACCTCGGGGGCCTTGAACACTGAAGCTTTCTTT.

This rearrangement joins TRBV5-4 to TRBJ2-5; TRBD1 might be the D (5 bases). Germline V gene sequence: CDR1 SGHNT, CDR2 YYREEE (reference sequence). The CDR3 length is 15 residues. V was pared by 0 bases and J by 3 bases, with 12 bases between. The CDR3 region is CASSLGFIGEETQYF. DNA for the CDR3: TGTGCCAGCAGCTTGGGGTTCATAGGGGAAGAGACCCAGTACTTC.

V usage is TRBV5-4 and J usage is TRBJ1-1; tentative D call: TRBD1 (5 bases). The CDR3 length is 13 residues. V was shortened by 5 bases and J by 1 base, with 9 bases between the two germline ends. Germline lookup yields CDR1 SGHNT and CDR2 YYREEE (reference sequence). CDR3 nucleotide sequence: TGTGCCAGCAGTACAGGACAGAACACTGAAGCTTTCTTT. Amino acids: CASSTGQNTEAFF.

This clone was recorded once. V is TRBV28 and J is TRBJ1-4; 8 bases line up with TRBD1. Germline CDR1 MDHEN, CDR2 SYDVKM. The CDR3 covers 14 residues. J lost 7 bases, V lost 6 bases, and 7 bases had no gene match. The CDR3 protein is CASRLTGDTEKLFF. In DNA form, the CDR3 reads TGTGCCAGCAGATTGACAGGGGACACTGAAAAACTGTTTTTT.

The rearrangement uses TRBV5-8 and TRBJ2-3; possibly TRBD1 or TRBD2 for D (6 bases each). The V end lost 1 base, the J end lost 2 bases, and 11 bases lay between the germline ends. The germline V gene encodes CDR1 SGHTS and CDR2 YDEGEE. The CDR3 is 15 amino acids. Here the CDR3 DNA reads TGTGCCAGCAGCTTGTGGGGGGCCAACACAGATACGCAGTATTTT. Its protein product is CASSLWGANTDTQYF.

The table lists this clone with a count of one. The chain uses TRBV6-5 and TRBJ2-5; a weak D match, TRBD1 (6 bases). Germline CDR1 MNHEY, CDR2 SVGAGI. There are 15 residues in the CDR3. V shed 0 bases and J shed 0 bases, with 8 bases lying between them. CDR3 in DNA: TGTGCCAGCAGTTACTCGAGGGGGTACCAAGAGACCCAGTACTTC. Its protein is CASSYSRGYQETQYF.

The V call is TRBV14, the J call TRBJ2-5; tentatively, D is TRBD2 (5 bases). The CDR3 runs to 16 residues. CDR1 is SGHDN and CDR2 is FVKESK in the germline V gene. Trimming took off 1 base at V and 1 base at J, with 13 bases between the two ends. CDR3 residues: CASSQGASSPQETQYF. For the CDR3, the DNA is TGTGCCAGCAGCCAAGGGGCTAGCTCCCCCCAAGAGACCCAGTACTTC.

The chain employs TRBV5-1 and TRBJ2-3, with 8 nucleotides matching TRBD2. The germline CDR1 and CDR2 sequences are SGHRS and YFSETQ. V lost 4 bases, J lost 4 bases, and 14 bases stayed unmatched. This CDR3 spans 17 amino acids. The CDR3 reads CASSTQPGLVTSDTQYF. The CDR3 region has the DNA TGCGCCAGCAGCACCCAACCGGGACTAGTCACTTCAGATACGCAGTATTTT.